This T cell receptor (beta chain) was captured by sequencing in a study of blood T cell repertoires in COVID-19. On the study more broadly: Both acute and convalescent COVID-19 samples were obtained from the United States, Italy and Spain.

Authors' processing steps: Amplification of reference gene primers was used by the study to estimate nucleated cell counts. Here immunoSEQ multiplex PCR was the method, and the copy in TCRdb shows in-frame clones only, minus some. V, J and clone size derive from that table, while D and trimming were established from the DNA sequence. Here the sample spans 350,000 to 550,000 clones, 80% to 90% being singletons. Between the trimmed V and J ends, which lost 6 bases and 6 bases, there was a span of 11 bases. The CDR3 length is 12 residues. CDR1 SNHLY and CDR2 FYNNEI come from the germline V gene. This clone was seen only once.

This clonotype was sampled from a woman aged 30 to 39 with acute or convalescent COVID-19. Sequencing used peripheral blood. This chain connects TRBV2 to TRBJ1-2, with a weak D call TRBD1 (5 bases). CDR3 bases: TGTGCCAGCAGGGATTCAGGGAATGGCTACACCTTC. Its translation: CASRDSGNGYTF.